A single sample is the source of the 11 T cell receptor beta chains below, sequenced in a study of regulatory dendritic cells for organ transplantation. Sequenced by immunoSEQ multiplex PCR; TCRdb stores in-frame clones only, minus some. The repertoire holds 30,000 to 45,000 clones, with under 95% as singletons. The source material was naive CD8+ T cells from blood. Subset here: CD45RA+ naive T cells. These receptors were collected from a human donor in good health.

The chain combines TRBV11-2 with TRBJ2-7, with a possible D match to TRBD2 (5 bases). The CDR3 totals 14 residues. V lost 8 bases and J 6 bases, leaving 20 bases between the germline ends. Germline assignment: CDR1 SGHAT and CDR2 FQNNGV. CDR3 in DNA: TGTGCCAGCCTTACGCCGGGGAGTTGGTGCGAGCAGTACTTC. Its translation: CASLTPGSWCEQYF.

CDR3 DNA: TGTGCCAGCAGTTACGGCCCGCAGGGTGGCCAGCCCCAGCATTTT. Protein product: CASSYGPQGGQPQHF. The gene calls are TRBV6-5 and TRBJ1-5; D is possibly TRBD1 (5 bases). The CDR3 is 15 amino acids. V dropped 2 bases and J dropped 7 bases, with 15 bases sitting between them. From germline, CDR1 is MNHEY and CDR2 SVGAGI.

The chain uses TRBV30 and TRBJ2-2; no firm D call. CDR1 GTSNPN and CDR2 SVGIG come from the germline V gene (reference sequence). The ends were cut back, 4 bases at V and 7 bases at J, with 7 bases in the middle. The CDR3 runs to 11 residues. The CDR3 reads CAWNLDGELFF. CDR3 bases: TGTGCCTGGAATCTGGACGGGGAGCTGTTTTTT.

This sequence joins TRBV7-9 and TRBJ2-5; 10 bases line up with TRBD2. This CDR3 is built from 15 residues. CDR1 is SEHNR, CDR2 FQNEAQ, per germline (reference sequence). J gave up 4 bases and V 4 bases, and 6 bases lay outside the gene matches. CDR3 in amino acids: CASSSPSGSGETQYF. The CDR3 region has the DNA TGTGCCAGCAGCTCTCCTAGCGGGAGTGGAGAGACCCAGTACTTC.

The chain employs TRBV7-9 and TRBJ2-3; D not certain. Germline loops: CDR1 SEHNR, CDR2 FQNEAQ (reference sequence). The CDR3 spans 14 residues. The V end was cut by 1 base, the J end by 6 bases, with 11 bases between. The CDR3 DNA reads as TGTGCCAGCAGCTTAGGCGAGGAGCAGGATACGCAGTATTTT. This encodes CASSLGEEQDTQYF. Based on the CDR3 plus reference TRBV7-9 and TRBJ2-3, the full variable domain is DTGVSQNPRHKITKRGQNVTFRCDPISEHNRLYWYRQTLGQGPEFLTYFQNEAQLEKSRLLSDRFSAERPKGSFSTLEIQRTEQGDSAMYLCASSLGEEQDTQYFGPGTRLTVL.

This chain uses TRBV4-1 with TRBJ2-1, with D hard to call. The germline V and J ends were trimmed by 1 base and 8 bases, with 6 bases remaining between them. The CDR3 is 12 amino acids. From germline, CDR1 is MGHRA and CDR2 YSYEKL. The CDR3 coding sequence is TGCGCCAGCAGCCAAGGTGTCCATGAGCAGTTCTTC. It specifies CASSQGVHEQFF.

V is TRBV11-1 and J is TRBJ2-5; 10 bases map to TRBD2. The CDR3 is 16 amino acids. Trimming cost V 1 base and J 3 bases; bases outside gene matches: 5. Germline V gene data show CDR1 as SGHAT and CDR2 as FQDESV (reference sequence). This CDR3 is CASSLVSGGPKETQYF. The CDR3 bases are TGTGCCAGCAGCTTAGTTAGCGGGGGGCCCAAAGAGACCCAGTACTTC.

CDR3 bases: TGTGCCAGCAGCCAGGCCGGGACTAGGGTCAATGAGCAGTTCTTC. It specifies CASSQAGTRVNEQFF. The V and J genes are TRBV4-2 and TRBJ2-1, with 8 nucleotides matching TRBD2. The CDR3 spans 15 residues. Trimming at V came to 3 bases and at J to 6 bases, leaving 7 bases not matched to a gene. In germline, CDR1 is LGHNA, CDR2 YNFKEQ.

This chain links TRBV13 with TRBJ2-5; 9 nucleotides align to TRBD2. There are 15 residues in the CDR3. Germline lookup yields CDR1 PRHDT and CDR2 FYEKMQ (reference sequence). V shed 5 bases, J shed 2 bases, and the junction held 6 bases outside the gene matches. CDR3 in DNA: TGTGCCAGCAGCACCTATAGCGGGGGACAAGAGACCCAGTACTTC. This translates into CASSTYSGGQETQYF.

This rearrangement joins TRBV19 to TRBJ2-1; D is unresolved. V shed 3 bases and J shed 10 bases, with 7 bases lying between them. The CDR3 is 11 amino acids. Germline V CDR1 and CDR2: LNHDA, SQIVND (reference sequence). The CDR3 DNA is TGTGCCAGTAGTATTGGATTAGAGCAGTTCTTC. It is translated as CASSIGLEQFF.

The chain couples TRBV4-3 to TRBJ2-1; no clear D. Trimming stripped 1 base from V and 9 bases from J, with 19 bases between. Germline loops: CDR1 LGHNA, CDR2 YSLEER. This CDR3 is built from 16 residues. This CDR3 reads CASSQGAATIWGEQFF. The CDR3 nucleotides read TGCGCCAGCAGCCAAGGGGCAGCGACCATATGGGGTGAGCAGTTCTTC.